The sequence of this T cell receptor (beta chain) was determined in a study of shared clonotypes between healthy human individuals. The study's findings and limits: The authors expected sequencing depth to affect clonotype sharing among donors.

Germline CDR1 MGHRA, CDR2 YSYEKL. This CDR3 has 16 amino acids. Trimming cost V 3 bases and J 7 bases; bases outside gene matches: 11. Methods used by the authors: ImmunoSEQ sequences covered only the junction and lacked quality scores; filtering therefore differed. Clones were read by immunoSEQ multiplex PCR, and TCRdb kept only the in-frame ones, dropping some. V and J calls and clone size follow that table, whereas D and trimming were derived from the DNA. The sample shows roughly 2,300,000 clones, less than 95% of them seen only once. As regards this clone: As yet, its antigen is unknown.

The investigators split CD4+ cells into a CD45RA+ naive subset and a CD45RA-negative memory subset. This clonotype was sampled from a young man in good health. Some clones in this sample may be carry-over from other donors' samples. V usage is TRBV4-1 and J usage is TRBJ1-2; 10 nucleotides line up with TRBD1. The specimen sequenced was naive CD4+ T cells from PBMCs. The subset here: CD45RA+ positively selected. As DNA, the CDR3 is TGCGCCAGCAGCCAGGGGATTGACAGGGGGCTCGGTGGCTACACCTTC. This codes for CASSQGIDRGLGGYTF.